The entry that follows covers one TCR beta chain sequence. Its binding antigen is unknown. No base quality information exists; no much larger clone differs at one position. The data were obtained in a study of cytomegalovirus exposure and HLA in healthy donors (dated by TCRdb to 2015 to 2018). General notes on the study: According to an earlier analysis of a few hundred of the donors, about 190 million T cells yielded 117 million unique TCR beta sequences and more than 250 Gb of sequence data. Four or five DR-DQ haplotypes were handled as single units for association and clustering because linkage in the cohort was strong. About 300 gigabases of sequencing data and tens of millions of unique TCR sequences were included in an early release covering roughly 600 HLA-typed donors. A separate validation cohort of 100 to 150 different subjects was used in addition to the 666-subject first cohort. On average, 235,054 unique TCR beta nucleotide sequences were sequenced per donor among 300 to 500 genotyped donors of the cohort, with roughly 18% of those sequences being non-productive. Of the approximately 400 genotyped donors, 81% were placed in the genetic ancestry cluster associated with self-reported Caucasian donors. All discovery cohort repertoires had been generated on a single sequencing platform. Class I and class II HLA loci were covered by the typing at four-digit resolution. Donor age, sex, ethnicity and CMV serostatus were compiled together with the repertoire data. The later analysis used no new phenotypic data to find candidate immune exposures, relying instead on TCR beta sequences and their occurrence across donors. Genome-wide SNP genotypes for about 65% of the roughly 670 donors were used in a later genetic analysis, which treated that subset as a discovery cohort. An earlier analysis of around 580 of the donors used high-throughput TCR beta sequencing to judge whether each TCR beta V gene segment behaved as functional or pseudogenic. The study combined high-throughput TCR immunosequencing, statistical association of individual TCRs with disease status, and machine learning to predict cytomegalovirus infection status. The aim of the study was to test whether cataloging public T cell receptors could identify signatures of past pathogen exposure. The T cell repertoires of around 730 subjects were profiled by immunosequencing and related to cytomegalovirus serostatus. A later analysis re-analyzed previously published TCR beta repertoires from 666 donors and added high-resolution HLA genotyping to study TCR occurrence patterns. The number of donors typed differed by locus, with roughly 620-630 for A, B, C, DRB1 and DQB1, 522 for DQA1, over 600 for DPA1, and around 430 for DPB1. Results the study describes overall, beyond this receptor: The cohort was sequenced for TCR beta chains only, and without alpha or paired-chain data the features that could be detected were limited. In a later analysis, most CMV-associated TCR beta chains were found to appear HLA-restricted, with HLA associations seemingly driven largely by CMV exposure. At a false discovery rate of 0.05, a later analysis linked 16,951 TCR beta sequences to specific HLA alleles. Some IMGT-functional V segments, including TRBV6-2 and TRBV6-3, could not be told apart with the 87-base-pair reads, so those segments were excluded. Assigning TCR associations to individual alleles was difficult when HLA alleles, especially DR and DQ, strongly co-occurred. Because some donors lacked HLA typing at each locus, the association tests relied only on the typed subset. The sequencing pipeline was judged likely to have produced a cluster of highly shared sequence variants as a technical artifact. Correlated functional status among segregating V segments might reflect linkage disequilibrium, but an unknown experimental factor could not be ruled out. The authors suggested that the approach could potentially be extended to other disease states and immunological phenotypes. Because counts were too low, around 17 rarely observed V segments, including chromosome 9 orphons, were left out of the earlier analysis of 587 of the donors. According to a later genetic analysis, donors in an Asian-associated ancestry cluster had fewer N-insertions in productive TCRs than the approximately 630-donor mean. In a later analysis, HLA-associated TCR beta chains showed more clonal expansion and lower generation probabilities than non-associated chains that were equally common. The presence/absence analyses assumed that sequencing depth was roughly uniform across donors, and that assumption may not be true. A further reported finding was that TCR beta sequences accurately predicted the HLA-A and HLA-B alleles for most subjects in the first cohort. Three of the identified cytomegalovirus-associated TCR beta chains were confirmed in vitro to be specific for cytomegalovirus antigens. While some public TCRs were present in many individuals, most TCR sequences turned up only very rarely across donors. CMV serostatus was the only immune exposure information available for the cohort. A later genetic analysis associated a missense DCLRE1C variant with V-gene and J-gene trimming of TCR beta chains, and an independent cohort replicated the association. In the study, 150 to 200 TCR beta chains were listed as associated with cytomegalovirus. A later analysis reported that several top co-occurrence clusters appeared linked to parvovirus B19, influenza, CMV and Epstein-Barr virus. Broadly in line with IMGT annotations, most TCR beta V segments showed up in productive rearrangements about 87% or about 30% of the time in an earlier analysis of several hundred of the donors. The classifier was reported to diagnose cytomegalovirus status with high specificity and sensitivity in both the original and validation cohorts. In a later analysis, the rate of TCR association differed among HLA loci, with DRB1 alleles having the most associated TCRs and HLA-C alleles having the fewest.

CDR1 and CDR2 (LGHNA, YSLEER) derive from the germline V gene. Trimming accounts for 0 bases at V and 7 bases at J, while the number of junction bases matched to no gene is 10. The CDR3 goes from the cysteine to the phenylalanine over 16 residues. Only the CDR3 region is kept as DNA, spanning 48 bases read in frame from base 1. Receptors were amplified or captured by the immunoSEQ multiplex PCR assay. For the multiplex PCR, a mixture combining 60 forward primers for TCR Vbeta segments and 13 reverse primers for TCR Jbeta segments was used. The CDR3 region of rearranged TCR beta genes was amplified from genomic DNA by a multiplex PCR assay. The amplified TCR beta libraries were sequenced on the Illumina HiSeq System as 87-base-pair reads. In the source study's methods: Across the 640 or so repertoires, a later analysis counted roughly 84 million unique TCR beta chains, some 11 million of which were shared by at least two donors. Raw reads were error-corrected and collapsed into unique sequences with a nearest-neighbor algorithm that merged closely related sequences to remove PCR and sequencing errors. Alignment of CDR3 sequences to IMGT reference sequences was used to assign V, D and J gene segments. For a sequence to be retained, a match of at least six nucleotides was required to both a V gene segment and a J gene segment. A rearrangement was called productive if the CDR3 had no stop codons and remained in frame with V and J, and every other rearrangement was called non-productive. CDR3 was defined by IMGT convention, running from the second conserved V-encoded cysteine to the conserved J-encoded phenylalanine. The earlier analysis of roughly 590 of the donors excluded sequences that lacked an unambiguous match to a single V gene segment. In an earlier analysis of approximately 560 of the donors, a V segment was called functional when productive rearrangements were above 56.7%, and segregating when the standard deviation between donors exceeded 5%. A statistical classification framework was developed to diagnose cytomegalovirus status using the catalog of TCR beta chain sequences. A later analysis assigned V and J genes by comparing TCR nucleotide sequences with IMGT/GENE-DB human TR gene sequences. In a later analysis, CDR3 sequences and most-parsimonious VDJ recombination scenarios were assigned using the TCRdist pipeline. A later analysis defined each TCR beta chain by its CDR3 amino acid sequence plus V-gene family, and excluded reads lacking a unique V-gene family. To address suspected cross-contamination and a sequencing artifact, a later analysis removed a few hundred highly shared, low-generation-probability nucleotide sequences. A later analysis calculated a clonal expansion index for each public chain from normalized within-repertoire ranks of inferred template counts. In a later analysis, generation probabilities were computed using a VDJ recombination model fitted to out-of-frame rearrangements, and the results were checked against IGoR. In a later analysis, TCR-TCR, TCR-HLA and TCR-CMV co-occurrence was scored with hypergeometric tests, and a repertoire-size bias correction was applied to TCR pairs. To estimate false discovery rates, a later analysis permuted the HLA or CMV assignments 20 times. In a later analysis, co-occurring TCRs were grouped using DBSCAN, with TCRdist sequence similarity added in when clustering inside HLA-allele-positive subsets. For co-occurrence clustering, repertoires with fewer than 30,000 or more than 120,000 public chains were excluded, along with four or five repertoires with anomalous nucleotide sharing. In its TCRdb copy, this immuneACCESS table keeps in-frame sequences only and misses some clones. Where compared with another copy, unresolved V genes explain less than half of these, and the others have no known cause. V, J and clone size reflect that table, while D and trimming were determined from the DNA. The sample table contains roughly 190,000 clones; only one count was recorded for 75% to 80% of them. The biggest ten clones account for around 2.2% of the sample.

The cohort comprised hundreds of healthy bone marrow donors. At the time of sampling, all cohort members were nominally healthy, though unrecorded immune exposures were likely present. The donor tested CMV seropositive, placing the donor among the roughly 270 seropositive members of the cohort. Every donor gave a peripheral blood sample, and the peripheral blood mononuclear cells from that sample were used for TCR beta sequencing. The Qiagen DNeasy Blood Extraction Kit was used to extract genomic DNA from the blood cell samples. Rearrangement joined TRBV4-3 to TRBJ2-5, with 8 middle bases fitting TRBD1. This clonotype was sampled from a woman aged 25 to 39 in good health and CMV-seropositive. The sequencing input was PBMCs. CDR3 loop: CASSQDFTGGRGTQYF. DNA sequence: TGCGCCAGCAGCCAAGACTTCACAGGGGGAAGAGGGACCCAGTACTTC.